One sample yielded the 11 T cell receptor beta chains listed below, sequenced in a study of identical twins. In TCRdb, the 5' RACE reads were re-called with MiXCR into one record per CDR3 protein. The top ten hold approximately 0.52% of the sample, which has approximately 470,000 distinct CDR3 sequences, 14% seen once. The sample was also linked to a second study, of yellow fever vaccine responses in identical twins.

Sequencing was carried out using CD4+ T cells sorted from blood. These receptors were collected from a woman between 18 and 30 years old in good health.

The chain uses TRBV28 and TRBJ2-1; 7 nucleotides agree with TRBD2. In germline, CDR1 is MDHEN, CDR2 SYDVKM. V was clipped by 7 bases and J by 6 bases; unmatched bases: 15. The CDR3 spans 16 residues. In DNA form, the CDR3 reads TGTGCCAGCACAGATGCTAGCTGGGGGGGTGGCAATGAGCAGTTCTTC. Translating gives CASTDASWGGGNEQFF.

The V gene is TRBV5-1, the J gene TRBJ2-5; no reliable D call. The CDR3 has 13 amino acids. Per germline, CDR1 SGHRS and CDR2 YFSETQ. Trimming took off 2 bases at V and 2 bases at J, with 7 bases between the two ends. CDR3 DNA: TGCGCCAGCAGCTTCGTCCAACAAGAGACCCAGTACTTC. This translates into CASSFVQQETQYF.

The rearrangement joins TRBV3-1 to TRBJ2-1, with D possibly TRBD2 on 6 matching bases. The CDR3 sequence is 16 residues long. CDR1 is LGHDT and CDR2 is YNNKEL in the germline V gene (reference sequence). With 2 bases removed from V and 5 bases from J, the gap between germline ends came to 16 bases. CDR3 in amino acids: CASSQPLGGENNEQFF. The CDR3 DNA is TGTGCCAGCAGCCAACCTCTCGGCGGGGAGAACAATGAGCAGTTCTTC.

A few counts support this clonotype. A junction boundary mismatches the germline segment, possibly from a read error. V and J are TRBV12-3 or TRBV12-4 and TRBJ1-2, with no clear D. This CDR3 contains 11 residues. The CDR3 region has the DNA TGTGCCACCAGTGCGTCCTATGGCTACACCTTC. Amino acid sequence: CATSASYGYTF.

This clonotype showed up just a few times. The V call is TRBV5-1, the J call TRBJ2-1; 9 nucleotides agree with TRBD1. CDR1 is SGHRS and CDR2 is YFSETQ in the germline V gene. Trimming took 4 bases from V and 9 from J; bases not matched to a gene: 8. This CDR3 has 14 residues. This CDR3 reads CASSQGQGWFEQFF. CDR3 DNA sequence: TGCGCCAGCAGCCAGGGACAGGGTTGGTTTGAGCAGTTCTTC. The full variable domain, completed using reference TRBV5-1 and TRBJ2-1, is KAGVTQTPRYLIKTRGQQVTLSCSPISGHRSVSWYQQTPGQGLQFLFEYFSETQRNKGNFPGRFSGRQFSNSRSEMNVSTLELGDSALYLCASSQGQGWFEQFFGPGTRLTVL.

This clonotype has just a few counts. V usage is TRBV29-1 and J usage is TRBJ1-2, with D possibly TRBD1 on 6 matching bases. CDR3 length: 13 amino acids. V gave up 2 bases and J gave up 6 bases, with 13 bases separating them. CDR1 SQVTM and CDR2 ANQGSEA come from the germline V gene. Here the CDR3 reads CSVEQGGLNGYTF. Written as DNA, the CDR3 is TGCAGCGTTGAACAAGGGGGGCTCAATGGCTACACCTTC.

V gene TRBV12-3 or TRBV12-4 combines with J gene TRBJ1-5, with a possible D match to TRBD1 (6 bases). This CDR3 is 15 amino acids long. Trimming took 6 bases from V and 1 from J, leaving 13 bases between them. CDR3 loop: CASSRRDISNQPQHF. CDR3 nucleotides: TGTGCCAGCAGCCGAAGGGACATCAGCAATCAGCCCCAGCATTTT.

This clonotype was found a few times. The V gene is TRBV5-1, the J gene TRBJ2-1, with 9 bases matching TRBD1. CDR1 is SGHRS, CDR2 YFSETQ, per germline. The V gene end was trimmed by 2 bases and the J gene end by 11 bases; junction bases not matched to a gene: 29. The CDR3 sequence is 21 residues long. CDR3 sequence (DNA): TGCGCCAGCAGCTTAGAATCTACAGGGGGCATCCGATCCGCGGTACATCATCAGCAGTTCTTC. Residues: CASSLESTGGIRSAVHHQQFF.

This clonotype appeared a few times. The chain couples TRBV2 to TRBJ2-3, with D perhaps assigned TRBD1 or TRBD2 (5 bases each). In germline, CDR1 is SNHLY, CDR2 FYNNEI. V lost 6 bases and J 3 bases, leaving 10 bases between the germline ends. The CDR3 extends over 13 amino acids. The CDR3 DNA sequence: TGTGCCAGCAGGAGGGGACCAACAGATACGCAGTATTTT. Protein sequence: CASRRGPTDTQYF.

V is TRBV21-1 and J is TRBJ2-7; the table's D call TRBD1 went unverified against the DNA. TRBV21-1 is a listed pseudogene. This CDR3 spans 20 amino acids. CDR3 sequence reads: CASSRREDRPLPLGGYEQYF. CDR3 nucleotide sequence: TGTGCCAGCAGCCGAAGGGAGGACAGGCCCTTACCCTTAGGTGGGTACGAGCAGTACTTC.

A few counts support this clonotype. V gene TRBV5-6 combines with J gene TRBJ2-1, with D possibly TRBD1 on 6 matching bases. Germline V lookup: CDR1 SGHDT, CDR2 YYEEEE. V was pared by 5 bases and J by 12 bases, with 15 bases between. The CDR3 has 12 residues. The CDR3 DNA is TGTGCCAGCAGTCTTTTGGACAGTCTGCAGTTCTTC. This sequence encodes CASSLLDSLQFF.